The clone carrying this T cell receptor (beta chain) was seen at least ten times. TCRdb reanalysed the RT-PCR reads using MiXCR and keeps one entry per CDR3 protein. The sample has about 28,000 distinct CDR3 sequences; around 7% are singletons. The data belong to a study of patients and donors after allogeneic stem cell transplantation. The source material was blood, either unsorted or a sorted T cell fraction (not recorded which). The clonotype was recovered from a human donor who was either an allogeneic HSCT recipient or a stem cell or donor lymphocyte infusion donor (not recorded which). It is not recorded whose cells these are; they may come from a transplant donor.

The CDR3 loop reads CATSAAGHLREGQFF. The CDR3 coding sequence is TGTGCCACCAGTGCCGCGGGACATCTTCGAGAGGGGCAGTTCTTC. The V and J genes are TRBV24-1 and TRBJ2-1; the D gene could be TRBD1 or TRBD2 (6 bases each). CDR1 and CDR2 (germline): KGHDR, SFDVKD. The germline V and J ends were trimmed by 5 bases and 12 bases, with 22 bases remaining between them. The CDR3 is 15 residues long.